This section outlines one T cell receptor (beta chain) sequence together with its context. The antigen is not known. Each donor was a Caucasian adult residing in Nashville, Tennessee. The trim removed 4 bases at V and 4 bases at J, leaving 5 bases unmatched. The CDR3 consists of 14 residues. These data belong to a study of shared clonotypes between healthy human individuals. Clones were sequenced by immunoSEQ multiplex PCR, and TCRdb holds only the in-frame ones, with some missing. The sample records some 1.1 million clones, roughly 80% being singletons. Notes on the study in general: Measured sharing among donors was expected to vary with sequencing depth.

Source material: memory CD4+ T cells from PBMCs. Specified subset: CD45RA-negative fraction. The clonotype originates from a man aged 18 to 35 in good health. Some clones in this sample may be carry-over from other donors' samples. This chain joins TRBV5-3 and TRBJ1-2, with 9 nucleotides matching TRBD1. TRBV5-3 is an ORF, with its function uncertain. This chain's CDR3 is CARSPGQGGYGYTF. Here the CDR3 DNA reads TGTGCCAGAAGCCCGGGACAGGGCGGCTATGGCTACACCTTC.